These 23 T cell receptor beta chains were all obtained from the same sample, sequenced in a study of human T cells and chemical hapten exposure. Sample treatment: therapeutic diphenylcyclopropenone sensitization with weekly scalp DPC. In the library, unique molecular identifiers were attached to individual cDNA molecules. TCRdb re-called the reads through MiXCR, storing one row per CDR3 protein. The sample holds some 5,200 distinct CDR3 sequences, about 60% seen once. Sequenced here: whole blood, sampled before DPC sensitization or 2, 6, or about 24 weeks after (not recorded which). These receptors all come from an adult with alopecia areata. Some clones in this sample may be carry-over from other donors' samples. This table probably holds off-target reads from a library built for another chain.

Only a few counts were recorded for this clonotype. V is TRBV5-6 and J is TRBJ2-4, with no clear D. CDR3 size: 17 residues. Trimming pared 0 bases from V and 0 bases from J, leaving 13 bases between. Germline V lookup: CDR1 SGHDT, CDR2 YYEEEE. CDR3 amino acids: CASSLVNVRLAKNIQYF. The CDR3 region has the DNA TGTGCCAGCAGCTTGGTTAACGTTAGATTAGCCAAAAACATTCAGTACTTC.

This chain joins TRBV2 and TRBJ2-7; 9 nucleotides line up with TRBD2. Trimming took 6 bases from V and 6 from J; bases not matched to a gene: 12. This CDR3 contains 15 residues. CDR1 SNHLY and CDR2 FYNNEI come from the germline V gene. CDR3 in DNA: TGTGCCAGCAGGATCTTGGCAGCGGGAGGAGGCGAGCAGTACTTC. It is translated as CASRILAAGGGEQYF.

This sequence joins TRBV5-1 and TRBJ2-6; 10 positions match TRBD1. The ends lost 4 bases at V and 0 bases at J; junction bases unmatched: 13. The V gene's germline CDR1 is SGHRS and CDR2 YFSETQ. The CDR3 extends over 20 amino acids. DNA for the CDR3: TGCGCCAGCAGCCTACCGGGACAGGGGCCCACTCTCTCTGGGGCCAACGTCCTGACTTTC. Its protein product is CASSLPGQGPTLSGANVLTF.

The rearrangement links TRBV6-2 or TRBV6-3 to TRBJ2-5; D is unresolved. V was shortened by 5 bases and J by 7 bases, with 11 bases between the two germline ends. Germline-derived CDR1 and CDR2 are MNHEY and SVGEGT. This CDR3 has 12 residues. The CDR3 coding sequence is TGTGCCAGCAGTGAACTAAAAGGGACCCAGTACTTC. Translation: CASSELKGTQYF.

The chain links TRBV9 to TRBJ1-5; D not certain. This CDR3 contains 14 residues. Germline-derived CDR1 and CDR2 are SGDLS and YYNGEE. The V and J ends lost 0 bases and 5 bases respectively, with 9 bases between them. CDR3: CASSVGSGHQPQHF. Written as DNA, the CDR3 is TGTGCCAGCAGCGTAGGATCCGGCCATCAGCCCCAGCATTTT.

This clonotype was found a few times. This rearrangement joins TRBV12-3 or TRBV12-4 to TRBJ2-3; D is perhaps TRBD2 (6 bases). V was pared by 8 bases and J by 6 bases, with 21 bases between. This CDR3 has 15 residues. CDR3 DNA sequence: TGTGCCAGCGCCCCGGGGGATGGCGGGCGGGATACGCAGTATTTT. It specifies CASAPGDGGRDTQYF.

This chain links TRBV7-9 with TRBJ2-1; TRBD1 aligns across 8 bases. Germline lookup yields CDR1 SEHNR and CDR2 FQNEAQ (reference sequence). The CDR3 extends over 14 amino acids. V shed 1 base, J shed 9 bases, and the junction held 5 bases outside the gene matches. The CDR3 nucleotides are TGTGCCAGCAGCTTAGTGCAGGGGGCTATTGAGCAGTTCTTC. It is translated as CASSLVQGAIEQFF.

A few counts support this clonotype. V gene TRBV19 combines with J gene TRBJ2-3, with 10 nucleotides matching TRBD2. The CDR3 length is 15 residues. Germline V lookup: CDR1 LNHDA, CDR2 SQIVND (reference sequence). The ends lost 8 bases at V and 1 base at J; junction bases unmatched: 6. As DNA, the CDR3 is TGTGCCAGTGAGCGGGAGGGCCAAGGCACAGATACGCAGTATTTT. Protein sequence: CASEREGQGTDTQYF.

Written as DNA, the CDR3 is TGTGCCAGCAGCGTAGTACCATTTTCCAATGAGCAGTTCTTC. Translation: CASSVVPFSNEQFF. The V gene is TRBV9, the J gene TRBJ2-1; D uncertain. The CDR3 contains 14 residues. Trimming removed 0 bases at V and 6 bases at J, with 10 bases between. Per the germline V gene, CDR1 is SGDLS and CDR2 is YYNGEE.

The rearrangement joins TRBV7-8 to TRBJ2-2; D possibly corresponds to TRBD1 (6 bases). Germline-derived CDR1 and CDR2 are SGHVS and FQNEAQ. This CDR3 has 14 amino acids. Deletions cut 5 bases from V and 7 bases from J, with 14 bases between. CDR3 region: CASSPFQGNGELFF. In nucleotides, the CDR3 is TGTGCCAGCAGCCCCTTCCAGGGGAACGGGGAGCTGTTTTTT.

This chain uses TRBV12-3 or TRBV12-4 with TRBJ2-1; 7 bases agree with TRBD1. The CDR3 is 15 residues long. V trimming: 6 bases; J trimming: 7 bases; junction bases outside the gene matches: 12. CDR3 in DNA: TGTGCCAGCAGCCCTAAGACAGGGAAATGGAATGAGCAGTTCTTC. This sequence encodes CASSPKTGKWNEQFF.

The chain is built from TRBV29-1 and TRBJ2-7; 10 positions agree with TRBD1. This CDR3 comprises 12 residues. Germline V gene lookup returns CDR1 SQVTM and CDR2 ANQGSEA. V dropped 7 bases and J dropped 6; count of bases not matched to a gene: 6. The CDR3 DNA reads as TGCAGCGGGGGGACAGGGGCCCGCGAGCAGTACTTC. Translation gives CSGGTGAREQYF.

J is TRBJ2-7 and V is TRBV29-1; 9 bases line up with TRBD1. Trimming cost V 4 bases and J 5 bases; bases outside gene matches: 12. Germline V gene data show CDR1 as SQVTM and CDR2 as ANQGSEA. CDR3 size: 15 residues. In nucleotides, the CDR3 is TGCAGCGTTGGAACTTCGGGACAGGGTACCCACGAGCAGTACTTC. It translates to CSVGTSGQGTHEQYF.

The CDR3 DNA reads TGTGCCAGTAGTATACTGTCTAGTTCTAAATACAATGAGCAGTTCTTC. This gives the protein CASSILSSSKYNEQFF. This sequence joins TRBV19 and TRBJ2-1; no clear D. The V gene lost 2 bases and the J gene lost 4 bases, with 15 bases spanning the gap. The germline V gene has CDR1 LNHDA and CDR2 SQIVND (reference sequence). This CDR3 has 16 amino acids.

This clonotype has only a few counts. V is TRBV11-3 and J is TRBJ2-1; 7 nucleotides agree with TRBD2. Germline-derived CDR1 and CDR2 are SGHNT and YENEEA. The CDR3 loop spans 15 amino acids. J lost 8 bases, V lost 4 bases, and 11 bases had no gene match. The CDR3 protein is CASSSRAGRADEQFF. CDR3 nucleotide sequence: TGTGCCAGCAGCTCCCGAGCGGGACGCGCAGATGAGCAGTTCTTC.

The table lists this clonotype with a few counts. The chain has TRBV7-9 and TRBJ2-7, with TRBD1 matching 7 bases. With V trimmed by 1 base and J by 5 bases, 2 bases remained unmatched. This CDR3 is 13 amino acids long. The germline CDR1 and CDR2 sequences are SEHNR and FQNEAQ (reference sequence). CDR3 nucleotides: TGTGCCAGCAGCTTAGGAGGGGGCCACGAGCAGTACTTC. This sequence encodes CASSLGGGHEQYF.

This sequence joins TRBV12-3 or TRBV12-4 and TRBJ2-3, with 10 bases lining up with TRBD2. This CDR3 contains 16 residues. V lost 6 bases, J lost 7 bases, and 13 bases stayed unmatched. The CDR3 nucleotides are TGTGCCAGCAGACCATCCGGGACTAGCGTAAGGTATACGCAGTATTTT. This encodes CASRPSGTSVRYTQYF.

This clonotype occurred a few times. The CDR3 DNA reads as TGCGCCAGCAGCTTAACAGGGGGGAGCACAGATACGCAGTATTTT. This translates into CASSLTGGSTDTQYF. V gene TRBV5-1 combines with J gene TRBJ2-3; 8 bases agree with TRBD1. With V trimmed by 2 bases and J by 0 bases, 2 bases remained unmatched. This CDR3 has 15 residues. Germline lookup yields CDR1 SGHRS and CDR2 YFSETQ. The full variable domain, with the rest looked up from reference TRBV5-1 and TRBJ2-3, is KAGVTQTPRYLIKTRGQQVTLSCSPISGHRSVSWYQQTPGQGLQFLFEYFSETQRNKGNFPGRFSGRQFSNSRSEMNVSTLELGDSALYLCASSLTGGSTDTQYFGPGTRLTVL.

This clonotype appeared a few times. The chain joins TRBV7-9 to TRBJ2-3; a weak D match, TRBD1 (6 bases). This CDR3 is built from 14 residues. V dropped 1 base and J dropped 4 bases, with 9 bases sitting between them. Germline V gene lookup returns CDR1 SEHNR and CDR2 FQNEAQ (reference sequence). The CDR3 DNA follows: TGTGCCAGCAGCTTAGGAGGGGGATCAGATACGCAGTATTTT. Translated, it gives CASSLGGGSDTQYF.

This sequence joins TRBV28 and TRBJ2-7; D might be TRBD1 or TRBD2, each matching 5 bases. This CDR3 spans 13 amino acids. Per the germline V gene, CDR1 is MDHEN and CDR2 is SYDVKM. V was cut by 3 bases and J by 5 bases, with 11 bases left in between. The CDR3 DNA reads as TGTGCCAGCAGTTTTCTGGGACGGGACGAGCAGTACTTC. The encoded protein is CASSFLGRDEQYF.

This clonotype was seen only once. CDR3 sequence (DNA): TGTGCCAGCAGCCGACGACAGGACCAAGAGACCCAGTACTTC. This encodes CASSRRQDQETQYF. The J gene is TRBJ2-5, the V gene TRBV11-2; TRBD1 is a possible D gene (6 bases). Germline loops: CDR1 SGHAT, CDR2 FQNNGV. Trimming pared 5 bases from V and 0 bases from J, leaving 10 bases between. This CDR3 has 14 amino acids.

This clonotype showed up just a few times. V and J are TRBV18 and TRBJ2-3; D unclear. This CDR3 comprises 12 residues. The germline V gene has CDR1 KGHSH and CDR2 LQKENI. Trimming stripped 2 bases from V and 2 bases from J, with 2 bases between. The CDR3 bases are TGTGCCAGCTCACCAAACACAGATACGCAGTATTTT. Translated, it gives CASSPNTDTQYF. Combining the CDR3 with reference TRBV18 and TRBJ2-3 gives the whole variable domain NAGVMQNPRHLVRRRGQEARLRCSPMKGHSHVYWYRQLPEEGLKFMVYLQKENIIDESGMPKERFSAEFPKEGPSILRIQQVVRGDSAAYFCASSPNTDTQYFGPGTRLTVL.

The chain joins TRBV5-1 to TRBJ2-3, with TRBD2 matching over 12 bases. V shed 4 bases, J shed 2 bases, and the junction held 5 bases outside the gene matches. There are 16 residues in the CDR3. In germline, CDR1 is SGHRS, CDR2 YFSETQ. In DNA form, the CDR3 reads TGCGCCAGCAGCGGGGGACTAGCGGGTTCCACAGATACGCAGTATTTT. This encodes CASSGGLAGSTDTQYF.